One T cell receptor beta chain is described in this entry. The antigen remains undetermined. Per germline, CDR1 KGHSH and CDR2 LQKENI. The CDR3 has 15 residues. Trimming stripped 2 bases from V and 2 bases from J, with 12 bases between. This sample is drawn from a study of cytomegalovirus exposure and HLA in healthy donors. The wider study: A preliminary data release comprised 91 million or so unique TCRs obtained from HLA-typed donors. Study outcomes and limitations: TCR beta sequences reportedly predicted the HLA-A and HLA-B alleles of most subjects accurately.

The PCR used 60 Vbeta and 13 Jbeta primers. The repertoire was sequenced with immunoSEQ multiplex PCR; TCRdb's copy has only in-frame clones and lacks some. This sample has some 160,000 clones, with about four fifths found just once. This clonotype originated in a male donor in good health and CMV-seropositive. The V gene is TRBV18, the J gene TRBJ1-1; D unresolved. The sequencing sample was made of PBMCs. CDR3: CASSPSRPGNTEAFF. For the CDR3, the DNA is TGTGCCAGCTCACCAAGCAGGCCAGGAAACACTGAAGCTTTCTTT.